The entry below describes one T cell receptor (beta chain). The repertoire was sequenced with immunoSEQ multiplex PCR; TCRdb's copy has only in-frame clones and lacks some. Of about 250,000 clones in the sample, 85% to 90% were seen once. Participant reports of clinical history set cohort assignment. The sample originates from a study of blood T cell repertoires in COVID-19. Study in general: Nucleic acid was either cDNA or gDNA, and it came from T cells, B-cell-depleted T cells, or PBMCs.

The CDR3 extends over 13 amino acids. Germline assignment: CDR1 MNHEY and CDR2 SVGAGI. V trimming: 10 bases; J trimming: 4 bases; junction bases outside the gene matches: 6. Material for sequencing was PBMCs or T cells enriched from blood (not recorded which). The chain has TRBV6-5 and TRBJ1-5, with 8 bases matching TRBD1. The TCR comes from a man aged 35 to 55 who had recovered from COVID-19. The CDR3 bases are TGTGCCACTCGGACAGGGCGGAATCAGCCCCAGCATTTT. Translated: CATRTGRNQPQHF.